This TCR beta chain was recovered during a study of monozygotic twins with inflammatory bowel disease. TCRdb re-called the 5' RACE reads and gives one entry per CDR3 protein, without DNA. The table lists a few hundred thousand distinct CDR3 sequences. The CDR3 is 14 residues long. Looked up from germline, CDR1 is MNHEY and CDR2 is SVGAGI. Study-level results: Twins with IBD had fewer clonotypes in common with others than healthy twins, particularly during disease activity. With inverse Simpson as the measure, TCRbeta diversity was lower in IBD patients than in healthy co-twins.

As for this clonotype: Its antigen remains unknown.

Total RNA from whole blood was isolated with no T cell sorting. This clonotype was obtained from a human donor with ulcerative colitis or Crohn's disease, or a healthy co-twin of an affected twin (not recorded which). This chain uses TRBV6-5 with TRBJ1-2. What was sequenced was blood. The CDR3 loop reads CASSYSGPDYGYTF.